The rows below give T cell receptor beta chains drawn from one sample of a study of blood T cell repertoires in COVID-19. This table comes from immunoSEQ multiplex PCR, and its TCRdb copy is limited to in-frame clones, with some not included. The table includes around 150,000 clones, 80% to 85% detected once. Material: peripheral blood. The source of these receptors is a man younger than 40 with COVID-19, enrolled during active disease. The conserved cysteine and the conserved F or W are not part of the CDR3 here. The order of the fields is V gene, D gene, J gene, CDR3 protein. D genes are given only for firm matches.

>TRBV7-9|NA|TRBJ2-1
ASSRQFVRSYNEQF
>TRBV29-1|NA|TRBJ2-3
SVEGAADTQY
>TRBV28|NA|TRBJ1-5
ASSDSSNQPQH
>TRBV28|NA|TRBJ1-1
ATSVSNTEAF
>TRBV6-1|TRBD1|TRBJ2-1
ASSEGETGGNEQF
>TRBV7-9|NA|TRBJ2-6
ASSPPAGNVLT
>TRBV29-1|NA|TRBJ2-7
SALVEEQY
>TRBV3-1/TRBV3-2|NA|TRBJ1-3
ASSHKQGVSGNTIY
>TRBV28|TRBD1|TRBJ1-2
ASSLDRGKNYGYT
>TRBV12-5|TRBD1|TRBJ2-7
ASGSGQGESYEQY
>TRBV27|TRBD2|TRBJ2-2
ASDRGRNAGELF
>TRBV2|TRBD2|TRBJ2-7
ASSPGTTGSEQY
>TRBV7-2|NA|TRBJ1-4
ASSTGLINEKLF
>TRBV18|NA|TRBJ2-1
ASSPVRSSYNEQF
>TRBV27|NA|TRBJ2-7
ASAVAGTYEQY
>TRBV9|TRBD2|TRBJ2-3
ASSGTSRTDTQY
>TRBV12-3/TRBV12-4|NA|TRBJ2-1
ASSFGSGEQF
>TRBV29-1|NA|TRBJ2-2
SVEGVGELF
>TRBV2|NA|TRBJ2-7
ASSEGVAGGPYEQY
>TRBV19|NA|TRBJ1-4
ASMNVGRPNEKLF
>TRBV5-4|TRBD1|TRBJ1-3
ASSYGQVSGNTIY
>TRBV5-8|TRBD2|TRBJ2-7
ASSLDGTSAYEQY
>TRBV28|NA|TRBJ1-5
ASSLGSGLQPQH
>TRBV9|NA|TRBJ2-1
ASSVAALARPYNEQF
>TRBV7-8|TRBD2|TRBJ2-1
ASSDSGSSYNEQF
>TRBV30|TRBD1|TRBJ2-4
AWSGRGSRGKNIQY
>TRBV4-1|NA|TRBJ1-5
ASSQGTFSNQPQH
>TRBV24-1|TRBD1|TRBJ1-5
ATSDSGQVAFGSNQPQH
>TRBV2|NA|TRBJ1-5
ASSETAKNQPQH
>TRBV28|NA|TRBJ1-2
ASSLGPEYVDYGYT
>TRBV2|NA|TRBJ1-6
ASTPAREGNSPLH
>TRBV19|NA|TRBJ2-1
ASSSGSSQQF
>TRBV28|TRBD2|TRBJ2-3
ASSSSSGGTDTQY
>TRBV7-8|NA|TRBJ2-7
ASDWRRRDSSYEQY
>TRBV28|NA|TRBJ2-7
ASRLRSSYEQY
>TRBV19|NA|TRBJ1-1
ASSGQPGSNTEAF
>TRBV6-6|TRBD1|TRBJ2-7
ASSPWGQGAGEQY
>TRBV2|TRBD1|TRBJ2-7
ASRATGEYEQY
>TRBV7-3|TRBD2|TRBJ2-1
ASSSGGGPYNEQF
>TRBV6-4|TRBD1|TRBJ1-2
ASSADRAYGYT
>TRBV19|TRBD1|TRBJ1-5
ASSITTGEVGQPQH
>TRBV5-5|NA|TRBJ2-2
ASSGLAVNTGELF
>TRBV28|TRBD1|TRBJ1-3
ASSLGQGSRGTIY
>TRBV4-1|NA|TRBJ1-2
ASSQELSKANYGYT
>TRBV30|TRBD1|TRBJ2-5
AWMGQWGQETQY